This is a list of T cell receptor beta chains from one sample in a study of blood T cells in healthy people across ages. TCRdb recomputed calls from the 5' RACE reads with MiXCR, one row per CDR3 protein. The sample lists over 600,000 distinct CDR3 sequences, roughly three fifths occurring once. The sequencing sample was made of blood. The receptors originated from a man aged 40-49 years in good health. Both conserved end residues are part of each CDR3. Fields, in order: J gene, V gene, CDR3 protein.

j_gene: TRBJ1-4
v_gene: TRBV25-1
CDR3aa: CASSGLGVNEKLFF

j_gene: TRBJ1-4
v_gene: TRBV29-1
CDR3aa: CSALAEKLFF

j_gene: TRBJ2-4
v_gene: TRBV12-3/TRBV12-4
CDR3aa: CASSLSDRGLVKNIQYF

j_gene: TRBJ2-2
v_gene: TRBV5-5
CDR3aa: CASSPLASGNTGELFF

j_gene: TRBJ2-1
v_gene: TRBV27
CDR3aa: CASSLTPVLAGEQFF

j_gene: NA
v_gene: TRBV12-3/TRBV12-4
CDR3aa: CASSSSGTGDAETQYF

j_gene: TRBJ2-5
v_gene: TRBV6-5
CDR3aa: CASSYSTRTARETQYF

j_gene: TRBJ2-6
v_gene: TRBV7-3
CDR3aa: CASSLRVSRPGDEVSGANVLTF

j_gene: TRBJ2-7
v_gene: TRBV4-3
CDR3aa: CASSQSTSGSNQGEQYF

j_gene: TRBJ1-6
v_gene: TRBV7-9
CDR3aa: CASSLEGPNSPLHF

j_gene: TRBJ1-6
v_gene: TRBV12-3/TRBV12-4
CDR3aa: CASSFRGAPLHF

j_gene: TRBJ2-3
v_gene: TRBV12-3/TRBV12-4
CDR3aa: CASRFSGGGDTQYF

j_gene: TRBJ2-1
v_gene: TRBV27
CDR3aa: CASSSWTGGNEQFF

j_gene: TRBJ1-2
v_gene: TRBV29-1
CDR3aa: CSVDRDGGYTF

j_gene: TRBJ1-2
v_gene: TRBV20-1
CDR3aa: CSARTGYDYGYTF

j_gene: TRBJ1-6
v_gene: TRBV13
CDR3aa: CASSLSGINPSSYNSPLHF

j_gene: TRBJ2-7
v_gene: TRBV14
CDR3aa: CASSQDGEYEQYF

j_gene: TRBJ1-1
v_gene: TRBV27
CDR3aa: CASRRGDQTAFF

j_gene: TRBJ2-1
v_gene: TRBV2
CDR3aa: CASSDDRLRQFF

j_gene: TRBJ2-2
v_gene: TRBV27
CDR3aa: CASSLSPGAIGELFF

j_gene: TRBJ2-6
v_gene: TRBV3-1
CDR3aa: CASSQVATQASGANVLTF

j_gene: NA
v_gene: TRBV3-1
CDR3aa: CASSQTGVSGETQYF

j_gene: TRBJ1-1
v_gene: TRBV29-1
CDR3aa: CSVSGQANTEAFF

j_gene: TRBJ2-1
v_gene: TRBV5-1
CDR3aa: CASSSPIYNEQFF

j_gene: TRBJ2-3
v_gene: TRBV7-3
CDR3aa: CASSLSPSIDTQYF

j_gene: TRBJ2-5
v_gene: TRBV6-1
CDR3aa: CASGGGDQETQYF

j_gene: TRBJ2-3
v_gene: TRBV2
CDR3aa: CASSETATDTQYF

j_gene: TRBJ2-5
v_gene: TRBV29-1
CDR3aa: CSLSQGLAGETQYF

j_gene: TRBJ2-3
v_gene: TRBV6-5
CDR3aa: CASSGGGRFTDTQYF

j_gene: TRBJ2-1
v_gene: TRBV20-1
CDR3aa: CSARDQGLAAYDEQFF

j_gene: TRBJ1-4
v_gene: TRBV28
CDR3aa: CASSLYIGTGLETNEKLFF

j_gene: TRBJ2-3
v_gene: TRBV9
CDR3aa: CASSVRGVRSGGRTDTQYF

j_gene: TRBJ2-4
v_gene: TRBV24-1
CDR3aa: CATSDSRQGAAKNIQYF

j_gene: TRBJ2-1
v_gene: TRBV7-9
CDR3aa: CASSSATSGAYNEQFF

j_gene: TRBJ1-2
v_gene: TRBV6-5
CDR3aa: CATRDRLNGGYTF

j_gene: TRBJ2-5
v_gene: TRBV7-2
CDR3aa: CASSLASGLAGVNEQYF

j_gene: TRBJ2-3
v_gene: TRBV20-1
CDR3aa: CSASDSSAITDTQYF

j_gene: TRBJ1-1
v_gene: TRBV12-3/TRBV12-4
CDR3aa: CASTLLRDRGRAEAFF

j_gene: TRBJ2-6
v_gene: TRBV6-6
CDR3aa: CASSSVRSGANVLTF

j_gene: TRBJ2-4
v_gene: TRBV7-2
CDR3aa: CASREGRGSKAKNIQYF

j_gene: TRBJ2-1
v_gene: TRBV10-3
CDR3aa: CAIRETGTATNEQFF

j_gene: TRBJ2-5
v_gene: TRBV7-2
CDR3aa: CASSLGAGGVETQYF

j_gene: TRBJ1-6
v_gene: TRBV9
CDR3aa: CASSVGADRGNSPLHF

j_gene: TRBJ2-3
v_gene: TRBV15
CDR3aa: CATSRDSRPSTDTQYF

j_gene: TRBJ2-7
v_gene: TRBV4-3
CDR3aa: CASSQDDTGALSYEQYF

j_gene: TRBJ2-3
v_gene: TRBV7-2
CDR3aa: CASSLELVTDTQYF

j_gene: TRBJ2-3
v_gene: TRBV20-1
CDR3aa: CSVPGPTTDTQYF

j_gene: TRBJ2-7
v_gene: TRBV27
CDR3aa: CASSSNPGTYEQYF

j_gene: TRBJ2-1
v_gene: TRBV20-1
CDR3aa: CSTGRVLLGDNEQFF

j_gene: TRBJ2-7
v_gene: TRBV20-1
CDR3aa: CSATSARDDYEQYF

j_gene: TRBJ2-5
v_gene: TRBV6-5
CDR3aa: CASSYSSWRGLREQYF

j_gene: TRBJ1-1
v_gene: TRBV20-1
CDR3aa: CSAEYLQGRNTEAFF

j_gene: TRBJ2-3
v_gene: TRBV11-2
CDR3aa: CASSPRKLANQWDTQYF